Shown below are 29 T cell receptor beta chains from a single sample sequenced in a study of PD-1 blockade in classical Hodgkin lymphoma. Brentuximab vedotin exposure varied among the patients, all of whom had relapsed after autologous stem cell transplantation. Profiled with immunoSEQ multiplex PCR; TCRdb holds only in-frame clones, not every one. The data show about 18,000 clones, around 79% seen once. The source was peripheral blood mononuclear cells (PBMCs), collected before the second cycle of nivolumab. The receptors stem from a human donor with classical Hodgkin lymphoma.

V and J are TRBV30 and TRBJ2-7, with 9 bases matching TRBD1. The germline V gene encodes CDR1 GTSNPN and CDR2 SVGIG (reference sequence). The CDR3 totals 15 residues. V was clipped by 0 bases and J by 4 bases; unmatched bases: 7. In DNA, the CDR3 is TGTGCCTGGAGTGTACGGGGGACAGGGCTTTACGAGCAGTACTTC. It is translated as CAWSVRGTGLYEQYF.

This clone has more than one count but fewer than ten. CDR3 residues: CASTSGTVTRGHGYTF. CDR3 bases: TGTGCCAGTACCTCCGGGACAGTTACCAGGGGACATGGCTACACCTTC. The chain recombines TRBV19 with TRBJ1-2; 7 bases are shared with TRBD1. This CDR3 comprises 16 residues. Germline V CDR1 and CDR2: LNHDA, SQIVND (reference sequence). The trim removed 7 bases at V and 6 bases at J, leaving 17 bases unmatched.

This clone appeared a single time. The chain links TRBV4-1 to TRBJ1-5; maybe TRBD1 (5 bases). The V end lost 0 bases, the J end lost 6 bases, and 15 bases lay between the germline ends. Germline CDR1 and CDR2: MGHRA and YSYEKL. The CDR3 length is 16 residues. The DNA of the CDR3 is TGCGCCAGCAGCCAAGATGGTGGCAGGGTGATTCAGCCCCAGCATTTT. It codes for CASSQDGGRVIQPQHF.

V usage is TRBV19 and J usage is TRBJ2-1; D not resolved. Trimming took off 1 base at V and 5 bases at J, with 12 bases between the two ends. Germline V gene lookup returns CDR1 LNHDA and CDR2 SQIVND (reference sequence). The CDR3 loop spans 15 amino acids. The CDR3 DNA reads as TGTGCCAGTAGTATAGTTACCGGGTCTCACAATGAGCAGTTCTTC. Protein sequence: CASSIVTGSHNEQFF. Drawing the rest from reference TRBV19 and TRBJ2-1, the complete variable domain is DGGITQSPKYLFRKEGQNVTLSCEQNLNHDAMYWYRQDPGQGLRLIYYSQIVNDFQKGDIAEGYSVSREKKESFPLTVTSAQKNPTAFYLCASSIVTGSHNEQFFGPGTRLTVL.

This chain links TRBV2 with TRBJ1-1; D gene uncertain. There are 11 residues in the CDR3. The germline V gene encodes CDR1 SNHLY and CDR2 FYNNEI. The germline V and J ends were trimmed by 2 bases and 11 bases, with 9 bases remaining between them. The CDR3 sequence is CASSESGSAFF. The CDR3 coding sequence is TGTGCCAGCAGTGAATCCGGGAGCGCTTTCTTT.

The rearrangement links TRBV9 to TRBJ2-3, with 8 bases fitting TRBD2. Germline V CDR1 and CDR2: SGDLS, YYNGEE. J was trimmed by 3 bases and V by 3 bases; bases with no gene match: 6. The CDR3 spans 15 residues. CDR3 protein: CASSGIAGTTDTQYF. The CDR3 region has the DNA TGTGCCAGCAGCGGTATAGCGGGGACAACAGATACGCAGTATTTT.

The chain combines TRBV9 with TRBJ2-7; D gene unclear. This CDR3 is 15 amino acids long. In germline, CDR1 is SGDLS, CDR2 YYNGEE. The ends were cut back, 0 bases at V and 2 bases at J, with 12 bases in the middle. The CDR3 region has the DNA TGTGCCAGCAGCGTAGCACTAAACGCCGCCTACGAGCAGTACTTC. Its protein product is CASSVALNAAYEQYF.

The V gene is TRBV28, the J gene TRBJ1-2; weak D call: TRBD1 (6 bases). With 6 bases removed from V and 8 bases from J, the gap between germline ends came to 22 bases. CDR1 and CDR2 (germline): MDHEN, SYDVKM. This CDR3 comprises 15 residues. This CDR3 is CASRRPGRGEGGYTF. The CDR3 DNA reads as TGTGCCAGCAGACGCCCCGGCAGGGGTGAGGGAGGCTACACCTTC.

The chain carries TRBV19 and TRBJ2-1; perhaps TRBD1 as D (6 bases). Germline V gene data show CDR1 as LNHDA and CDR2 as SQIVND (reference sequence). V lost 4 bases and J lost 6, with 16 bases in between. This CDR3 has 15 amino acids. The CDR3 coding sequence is TGTGCCAGTAGTAATAGGCAGGGGAAGGTCAATGAGCAGTTCTTC. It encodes CASSNRQGKVNEQFF.

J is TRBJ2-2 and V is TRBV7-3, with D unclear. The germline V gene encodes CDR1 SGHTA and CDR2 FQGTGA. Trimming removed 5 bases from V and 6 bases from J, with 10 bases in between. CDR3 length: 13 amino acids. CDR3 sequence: CASSPSRPGELFF. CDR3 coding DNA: TGTGCCAGCAGCCCATCCCGTCCCGGGGAGCTGTTTTTT.

CDR3 loop: CASSSVVFGTLNTEAFF. As DNA, the CDR3 is TGTGCCAGCAGCTCGGTAGTATTCGGGACTTTGAACACTGAAGCTTTCTTT. The chain has TRBV5-6 and TRBJ1-1, with a possible D match to TRBD1 (5 bases). This CDR3 is 17 amino acids long. Trimming took 3 bases from V and 0 from J, leaving 18 bases between them. Germline loops: CDR1 SGHDT, CDR2 YYEEEE.

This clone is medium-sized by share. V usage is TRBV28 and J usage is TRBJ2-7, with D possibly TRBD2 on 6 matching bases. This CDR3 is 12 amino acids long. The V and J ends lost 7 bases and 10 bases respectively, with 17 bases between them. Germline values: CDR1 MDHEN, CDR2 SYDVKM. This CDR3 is CASTALRGTQYF. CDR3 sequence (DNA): TGTGCCAGCACAGCCTTGCGGGGCACCCAGTACTTC.

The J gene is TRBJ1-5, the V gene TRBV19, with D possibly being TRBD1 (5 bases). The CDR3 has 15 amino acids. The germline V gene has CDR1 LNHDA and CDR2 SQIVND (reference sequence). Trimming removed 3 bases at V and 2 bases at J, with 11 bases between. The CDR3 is CASSIGGGGNQPQHF. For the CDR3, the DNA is TGTGCCAGTAGTATTGGGGGAGGGGGCAATCAGCCCCAGCATTTT. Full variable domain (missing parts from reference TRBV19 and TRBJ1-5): DGGITQSPKYLFRKEGQNVTLSCEQNLNHDAMYWYRQDPGQGLRLIYYSQIVNDFQKGDIAEGYSVSREKKESFPLTVTSAQKNPTAFYLCASSIGGGGNQPQHFGDGTRLSIL.

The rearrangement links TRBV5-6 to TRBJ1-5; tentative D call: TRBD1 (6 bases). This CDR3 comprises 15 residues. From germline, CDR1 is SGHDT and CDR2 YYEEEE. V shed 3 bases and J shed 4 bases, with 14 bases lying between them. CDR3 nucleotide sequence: TGTGCCAGCAGCTCTTACGGGACACCTAATCAGCCCCAGCATTTT. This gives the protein CASSSYGTPNQPQHF.

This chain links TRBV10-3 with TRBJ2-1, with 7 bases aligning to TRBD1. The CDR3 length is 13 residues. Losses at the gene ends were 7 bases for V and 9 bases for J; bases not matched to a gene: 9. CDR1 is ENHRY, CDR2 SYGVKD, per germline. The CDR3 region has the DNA TGTGCCATCACCGGGACAGCGAGTGGTGAGCAGTTCTTC. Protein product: CAITGTASGEQFF.

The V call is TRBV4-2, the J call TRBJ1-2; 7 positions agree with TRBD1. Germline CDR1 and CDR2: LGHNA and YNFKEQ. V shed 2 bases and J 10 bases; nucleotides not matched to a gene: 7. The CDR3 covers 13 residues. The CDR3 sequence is CASSQPPGGVYTF. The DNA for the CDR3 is TGTGCCAGCAGCCAACCCCCAGGGGGAGTCTACACCTTC.

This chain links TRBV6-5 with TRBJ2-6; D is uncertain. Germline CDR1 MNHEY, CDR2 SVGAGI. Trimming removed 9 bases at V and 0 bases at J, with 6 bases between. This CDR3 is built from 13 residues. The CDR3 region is CASFLSGANVLTF. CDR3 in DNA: TGTGCCAGTTTTCTCTCTGGGGCCAACGTCCTGACTTTC.

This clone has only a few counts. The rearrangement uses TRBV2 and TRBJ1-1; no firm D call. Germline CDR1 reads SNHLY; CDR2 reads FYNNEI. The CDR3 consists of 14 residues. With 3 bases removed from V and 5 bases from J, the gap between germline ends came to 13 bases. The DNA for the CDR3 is TGTGCCAGCAGTGAGATGGGTGCCGGGACTGAAGCTTTCTTT. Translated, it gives CASSEMGAGTEAFF.

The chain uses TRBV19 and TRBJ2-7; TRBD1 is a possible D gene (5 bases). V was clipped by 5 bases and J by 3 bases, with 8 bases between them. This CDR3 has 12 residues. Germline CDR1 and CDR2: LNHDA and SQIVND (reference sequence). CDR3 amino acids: CASSAQGYEQYF. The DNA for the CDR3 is TGTGCCAGTAGTGCTCAGGGCTACGAGCAGTACTTC. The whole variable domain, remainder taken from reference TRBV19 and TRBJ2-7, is DGGITQSPKYLFRKEGQNVTLSCEQNLNHDAMYWYRQDPGQGLRLIYYSQIVNDFQKGDIAEGYSVSREKKESFPLTVTSAQKNPTAFYLCASSAQGYEQYFGPGTRLTVT.

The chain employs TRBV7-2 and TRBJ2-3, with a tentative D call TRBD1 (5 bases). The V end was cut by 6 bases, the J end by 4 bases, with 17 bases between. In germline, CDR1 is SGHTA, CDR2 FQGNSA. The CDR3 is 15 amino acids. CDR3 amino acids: CASSRGGRAPDTQYF. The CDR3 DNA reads TGTGCCAGCAGTCGAGGTGGCAGGGCCCCAGATACGCAGTATTTT. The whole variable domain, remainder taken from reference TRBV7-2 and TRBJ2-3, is GAGVSQSPSNKVTEKGKDVELRCDPISGHTALYWYRQSLGQGLEFLIYFQGNSAPDKSGLPSDRFSAERTGGSVSTLTIQRTQQEDSAVYLCASSRGGRAPDTQYFGPGTRLTVL.

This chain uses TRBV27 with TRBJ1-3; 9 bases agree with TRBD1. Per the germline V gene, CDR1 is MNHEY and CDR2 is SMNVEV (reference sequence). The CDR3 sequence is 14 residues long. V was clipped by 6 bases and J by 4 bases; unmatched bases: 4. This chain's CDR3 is CASREGQGGNTIYF. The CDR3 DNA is TGTGCCAGCAGAGAAGGACAGGGGGGAAACACCATATATTTT.

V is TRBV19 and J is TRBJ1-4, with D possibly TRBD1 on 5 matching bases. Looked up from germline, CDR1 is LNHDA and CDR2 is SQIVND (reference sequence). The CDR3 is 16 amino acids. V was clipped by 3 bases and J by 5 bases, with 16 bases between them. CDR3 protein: CASSILYGTGNEKLFF. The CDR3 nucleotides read TGTGCCAGTAGTATTCTCTACGGGACGGGCAATGAAAAACTGTTTTTT.

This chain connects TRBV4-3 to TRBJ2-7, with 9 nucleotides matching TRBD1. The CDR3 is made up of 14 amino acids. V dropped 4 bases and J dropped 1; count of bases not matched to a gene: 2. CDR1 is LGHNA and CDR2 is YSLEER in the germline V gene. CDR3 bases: TGCGCCAGCAGCCTGGACAGGGGATCCTACGAGCAGTACTTC. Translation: CASSLDRGSYEQYF.

The CDR3 DNA reads TGTGCCAGCAGCTTAGGATTGGGGGGAAGCACAGATACGCAGTATTTT. This codes for CASSLGLGGSTDTQYF. The chain carries TRBV7-7 and TRBJ2-3, with D possibly TRBD2 on 6 matching bases. The CDR3 has 16 residues. Germline CDR1 SSHAT, CDR2 FNYEAQ (reference sequence). The ends were cut back, 1 base at V and 0 bases at J, with 11 bases in the middle.

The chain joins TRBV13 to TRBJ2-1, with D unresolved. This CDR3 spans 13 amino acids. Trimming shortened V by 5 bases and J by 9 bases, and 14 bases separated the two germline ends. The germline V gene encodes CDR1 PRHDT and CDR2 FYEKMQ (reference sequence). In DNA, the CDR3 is TGTGCCAGCAGCCTCGGGCAGAACCTTGAGCAGTTCTTC. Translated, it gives CASSLGQNLEQFF.

CDR3 amino acids: CASSYRDYSYEQYF. The CDR3 nucleotides are TGTGCCAGCAGCTACCGGGACTACTCCTACGAGCAGTACTTC. This chain links TRBV5-4 with TRBJ2-7; TRBD2 matches 7 bases. Germline CDR1 and CDR2: SGHNT and YYREEE (reference sequence). The trim removed 3 bases at V and 0 bases at J, leaving 3 bases unmatched. The CDR3 is 14 residues long.

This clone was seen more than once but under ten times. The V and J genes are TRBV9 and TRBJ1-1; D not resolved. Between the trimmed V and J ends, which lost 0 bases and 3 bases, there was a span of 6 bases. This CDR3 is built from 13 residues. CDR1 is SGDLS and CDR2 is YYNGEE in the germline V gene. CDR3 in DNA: TGTGCCAGCAGCGTAGGTCAGGACACTGAAGCTTTCTTT. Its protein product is CASSVGQDTEAFF. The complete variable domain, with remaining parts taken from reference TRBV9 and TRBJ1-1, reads DSGVTQTPKHLITATGQRVTLRCSPRSGDLSVYWYQQSLDQGLQFLIQYYNGEERAKGNILERFSAQQFPDLHSELNLSSLELGDSALYFCASSVGQDTEAFFGQGTRLTVV.

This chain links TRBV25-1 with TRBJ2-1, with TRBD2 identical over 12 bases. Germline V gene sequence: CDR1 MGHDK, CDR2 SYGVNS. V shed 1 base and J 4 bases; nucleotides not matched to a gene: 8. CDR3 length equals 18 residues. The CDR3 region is CASSEFPRLAGEYNEQFF. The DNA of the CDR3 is TGTGCCAGCAGTGAATTTCCCCGACTAGCGGGAGAGTACAATGAGCAGTTCTTC.

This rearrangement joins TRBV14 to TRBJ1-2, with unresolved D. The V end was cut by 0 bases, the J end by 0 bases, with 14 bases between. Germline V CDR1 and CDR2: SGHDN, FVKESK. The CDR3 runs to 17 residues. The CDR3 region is CASSQDLEEQPNYGYTF. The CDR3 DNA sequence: TGTGCCAGCAGCCAAGATTTGGAGGAACAGCCTAACTATGGCTACACCTTC.